This T cell receptor beta chain was recorded in a study of blood T cell repertoires in COVID-19. Across the whole study: The United States, Italy and Spain provided the acute and convalescent COVID-19 samples.

Data came from immunoSEQ multiplex PCR; TCRdb stores just in-frame clones and leaves some out. The table includes 250,000 to 300,000 clones, about 83% detected once. CDR1 and CDR2 from the germline V gene are DFQATT and SNEGSKA (reference sequence). There are 11 residues in the CDR3. V gave up 6 bases and J gave up 9 bases; unmatched junction bases: 7. Sequencing was performed on peripheral blood. The chain couples TRBV20-1 to TRBJ1-1, with 7 bases that match TRBD1. The clonotype was recovered from a man older than 75 with acute or convalescent COVID-19. The CDR3 sequence: CSAPPGQQAFF. CDR3 nucleotide sequence: TGCAGTGCGCCGCCGGGACAGCAAGCTTTCTTT.